This TCR beta chain was captured in a study of blood T cell repertoires in COVID-19. Authors' processing steps: The authors estimated nucleated cell counts from reference gene primer amplification. Assay: immunoSEQ multiplex PCR; the TCRdb copy retains only in-frame clones and omits some. The V and J calls and clone size come from that table; D and trimming were worked out from the DNA. The repertoire consists of 85,000 to 120,000 clones, with more than 75% occurring once and the leading ten covering 3.5% to 5.5%. The germline CDR1 and CDR2 sequences are MDHEN and SYDVKM. The CDR3 runs 17 residues. V was shortened by 5 bases and J by 5 bases, with 25 bases between the two germline ends.

V gene TRBV28 combines with J gene TRBJ2-7; TRBD1 is a possible D gene (5 bases). The sequence was obtained from a human donor in a cohort sampled during active COVID-19. Sequenced input: peripheral blood. CDR3 in amino acids: CASSGAGRSLGVHEQYF. The DNA of the CDR3 is TGTGCCAGCAGTGGGGCCGGCAGGAGTTTAGGGGTCCACGAGCAGTACTTC.